This T cell receptor (beta chain) was found in a study of shared clonotypes between healthy human individuals (TCRdb year 2020). Broadly, across the study: Two women and a few men aged 18 to 49 years were included in the cohort. For each donor, CD4 naive and CD4 memory were each given three plates, CD8 naive was given two plates, and CD8 memory was given one plate. To estimate repertoire size and how much clonotypes are shared between individuals, the study performed deep sequencing of blood TCR repertoires from roughly five healthy adults. To increase sequencing depth and limit assay-specific biases, different laboratories used diverse techniques to prepare libraries and sequence TCR repertoires. Between about 0.94 and 8.9 billion PBMCs per donor were obtained by leukapheresis. The study at large found these results: When a handful of donors were compared, the shared fraction of clonotypes was approximately 5% for naive CD4, approximately 3.5% for naive CD8, more than 2% for memory CD4, and around 0.4% for memory CD8. Based on pairwise subsampling, the degree of clonotype sharing among donors was expected to be affected by sequencing depth. Naive subsets generally had larger estimated clonotype richness than memory subsets did. Because the study included a small number of donors, the genetic and exposure-history diversity represented was limited. Sampling was restricted to blood, and TCR repertoires in tissues likely differ from the TCR repertoires found in blood. Rarefaction of sorted-subset datasets indicated incomplete sequencing despite the large sequencing depth. Compared with non-shared clonotypes, clonotypes shared by all four sorted-subset donors had higher generation probabilities.

The CDR3 has 15 amino acids, counting the end cysteine and phenylalanine. Only the CDR3 part of the read is kept: 45 bases, read in frame from the first base. According to the germline V gene, CDR1 reads SGHVS and CDR2 reads FQNEAQ. Germline trimming: 5 bases from V, 2 bases from J; junction bases outside gene matches: 5. This clone was observed a few times. Its binding antigen is unknown. No qualities accompany the bases; no much larger clone lies one base away. The donors were healthy, HIV-negative adults who had no recently reported acute infections or vaccinations. Every donor was a Caucasian adult living in Nashville, Tennessee, USA. CD4+ T cells were enriched by magnetic negative selection; naive cells were then positively selected on CD45RA, and the negative fraction formed the memory subset. Blood was obtained by leukapheresis, after which PBMCs were separated by Ficoll-Histopaque density gradient centrifugation and cryopreserved in liquid nitrogen vapor phase. Analytical flow cytometry was used to check the purity and quantity of every magnetically sorted T cell population. Genomic DNA was isolated from every sorted fraction and measured by UV absorbance on a Nanodrop 2000c.

Using the deep immunoSEQ assay, multiplex PCR amplified TCR CDR3 regions from genomic DNA. Extracted genomic DNA from each cell subset was distributed evenly across all wells of several immunoSEQ 96-well plates, and each plate was treated as a replicate. Each replicate PCR for sorted subsets received approximately 200 ng genomic DNA, equal to about 30,000 T cell genomes. The purified libraries were quantified using a Qubit 3.0 fluorometer, sized with a Bioanalyzer 2100, and then quantified again using the KAPA Library Quantification kit. Every immunoSEQ 96-well plate was sequenced on a separate single-read 150-cycle Illumina NextSeq 550 flow cell. Regarding the original processing steps: Because the immunoSEQ output held only junctional sequences and lacked quality scores, the filtering could not match the filtering applied to full-length reads. Sequences were annotated with PyIR, a Python wrapper for IgBLAST v1.9, using IMGT germline references to assign V/J genes and CDR3. Reads were filtered out if the reads had weak V/J assignments (E-value above 1e-6), no CDR3, stop codons, out-of-frame junctions, or ambiguous translated residues. V3J clonotypes were defined as sequences sharing an identical inferred V gene, J gene, and CDR3 amino acid sequence. To compute the percentage overlap between repertoires, the number of shared unique clonotypes was divided by the size of the smaller repertoire. Repertoire richness was assessed with RTK rarefaction, the Chao1 estimator, and Recon v2.1 estimates of unobserved clonotypes. Generation probabilities were computed with OLGA for all TCRbeta clonotypes obtained by the gDNA method from several donors. In TCRdb, the immuneACCESS table is reduced to in-frame sequences with V and J assigned. These tables do not hold every clone; where another copy was compared, an unresolved V gene accounts for under half, and the others remain unexplained. V, J and clone size were drawn from that table, and D and trimming were deduced from the DNA. The sample table records 2 million to 3 million clones; approximately 93% of these occur just once. The biggest ten clones account for 0.36% of the sample.

Specimen: naive CD4+ T cells from PBMCs. Reading the label with the study, this specimen's cell subset or site is: CD45RA+ positively selected. The TCR comes from a man between 18 and 29 years old in good health. Some clones in this sample may be carry-over from other donors' samples. Recombination joined TRBV7-8 with TRBJ2-2; TRBD1 fits 7 bases in the junction. Read as DNA, the sequence is TGTGCCAGCAGCCTCGGGGACAGTAACACCGGGGAGCTGTTTTTT. It encodes CASSLGDSNTGELFF.